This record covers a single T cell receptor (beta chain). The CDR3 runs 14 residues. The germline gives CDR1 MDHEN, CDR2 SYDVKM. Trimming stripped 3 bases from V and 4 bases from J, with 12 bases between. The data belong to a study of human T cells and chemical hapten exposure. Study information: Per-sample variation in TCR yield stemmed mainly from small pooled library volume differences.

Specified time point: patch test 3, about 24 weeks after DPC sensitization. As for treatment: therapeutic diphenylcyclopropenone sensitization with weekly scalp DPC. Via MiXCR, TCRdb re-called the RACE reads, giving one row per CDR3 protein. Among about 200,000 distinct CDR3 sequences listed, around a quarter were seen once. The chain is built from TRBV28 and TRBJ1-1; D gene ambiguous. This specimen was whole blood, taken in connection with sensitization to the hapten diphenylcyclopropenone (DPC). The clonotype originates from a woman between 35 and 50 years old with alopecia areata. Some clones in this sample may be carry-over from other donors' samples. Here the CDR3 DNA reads TGTGCCAGCAGTTTGTTTGGGGTTTCCACTGAAGCTTTCTTT. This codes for CASSLFGVSTEAFF.